This TCR beta chain was observed in a study of blood T cells in healthy people across ages. General study points: The lack of PBMC sorting stopped any conclusive naive versus antigen-experienced comparison.

Total RNA, at least 5 micrograms per sample, came from PBMCs. Germline trimming cut 4 bases from V and 4 bases from J; bases unmatched to any gene: 8. This CDR3 has 17 amino acids. CDR1 is KGHDR and CDR2 is SFDVKD in the germline V gene. Alongside a J-beta primer mix, a sample-barcoded 5' primer served in a second PCR lasting 7 to 11 cycles. TCRdb re-analysed the 5' RACE reads in MiXCR, keeping a single row per CDR3 protein. This sample has 700,000 to 850,000 distinct CDR3 sequences, with approximately 53% found just once. As concerns this clonotype: Its specificity is not known.

The chain uses TRBV24-1 and TRBJ2-1; TRBD2 agrees at 11 bases. Sequenced sample: blood. The TCR comes from a man aged 80 or over in good health. CDR3 coding DNA: TGTGCCACCAGTGACCGGACTAGCGGGCGCTCGTACAATGAGCAGTTCTTC. Translated: CATSDRTSGRSYNEQFF.